These 6 T cell receptor beta chains share one sample of origin, sequenced in a study of Ad26.COV2.S vaccination and SARS-CoV-2 variants. Only in-frame clones appear in the TCRdb table, and some are missing; sequencing was by immunoSEQ multiplex PCR. The sample has about 350,000 clones; 90% to 95% are singletons. This material consisted of peripheral blood, taken after recovery from COVID-19. The receptors were gathered from a human donor who had recovered from COVID-19.

V usage is TRBV12-3 or TRBV12-4 and J usage is TRBJ1-1; D may be TRBD1 (5 bases). Trimming removed 0 bases from V and 12 bases from J, with 14 bases in between. The CDR3 is 13 amino acids. The CDR3 region has the DNA TGTGCCAGCAGTTTAGCGCTACGGGGGGGAACTTTCTTT. Translation: CASSLALRGGTFF.

The chain links TRBV11-2 to TRBJ1-1, with D possibly being TRBD1 (5 bases). In germline, CDR1 is SGHAT, CDR2 FQNNGV. The CDR3 is 13 amino acids. V was shortened by 8 bases and J by 1 base, with 11 bases between the two germline ends. The CDR3 sequence: CASSIGGNTEAFF. CDR3 coding DNA: TGTGCCAGCTCAATTGGGGGGAACACTGAAGCTTTCTTT.

The genes are TRBV6-5 and TRBJ2-3; 8 bases agree with TRBD2. Trimming took 4 bases from V and 5 from J; bases not matched to a gene: 8. The CDR3 runs 15 residues. Germline lookup yields CDR1 MNHEY and CDR2 SVGAGI. The CDR3 protein is CASSFSGGLGDTQYF. DNA for the CDR3: TGTGCCAGCAGTTTCAGCGGGGGCCTGGGAGATACGCAGTATTTT.

This sequence joins TRBV12-5 and TRBJ2-1, with 11 positions matching TRBD2. The germline V gene has CDR1 LGHNT and CDR2 FRNRAP. The CDR3 consists of 16 residues. J was trimmed by 9 bases and V by 0 bases; bases with no gene match: 7. The CDR3: CASGLVLTSGVSEQFF. The CDR3 DNA is TGTGCTAGTGGTTTGGTACTGACTAGCGGGGTGAGTGAGCAGTTCTTC.

This clone was observed a handful of times. V usage is TRBV7-6 and J usage is TRBJ1-2; D remains ambiguous. Trimming removed 5 bases at V and 5 bases at J, with 18 bases between. The CDR3 has 15 amino acids. CDR1 is SGHVS, CDR2 FNYEAQ, per germline. The CDR3 region is CASSPGAYREYGYTF. The CDR3 coding sequence is TGTGCCAGCAGCCCGGGAGCCTACAGAGAGTATGGCTACACCTTC.

The V gene is TRBV11-2, the J gene TRBJ2-7, with D perhaps TRBD1 (6 bases). V was trimmed by 3 bases and J by 3 bases, leaving 24 bases between them. The CDR3 loop spans 18 amino acids. Germline V gene data show CDR1 as SGHAT and CDR2 as FQNNGV. CDR3 nucleotide sequence: TGTGCCAGCAGCTTGTGGGTGCAGGGGACGCACAAGGGCTACGAGCAGTACTTC. This sequence encodes CASSLWVQGTHKGYEQYF. The whole variable domain, filled in from reference TRBV11-2 and TRBJ2-7, reads EAGVAQSPRYKIIEKRQSVAFWCNPISGHATLYWYQQILGQGPKLLIQFQNNGVVDDSQLPKDRFSAERLKGVDSTLKIQPAKLEDSAVYLCASSLWVQGTHKGYEQYFGPGTRLTVT.